What follows are 9 T cell receptor beta chains derived from one specimen sequenced in a study of OX40 agonist ivuxolimab in advanced cancers. Sequencing was performed with immunoSEQ multiplex PCR; in TCRdb, only in-frame clones are kept and a portion is missing. The sample consists of some 70,000 clones, 83% of them appearing once. Sequencing used CD4+ or CD8+ T cells sorted from blood, obtained in a trial of the OX40 agonist ivuxolimab. The receptors were sampled from an adult with an advanced solid tumor such as melanoma, head and neck, liver or kidney cancer.

The chain employs TRBV4-2 and TRBJ1-1; the D is unclear. Trimming removed 1 base from V and 3 bases from J, with 12 bases in between. Germline CDR1 LGHNA, CDR2 YNFKEQ. This CDR3 is 15 amino acids long. CDR3: CASSQGGYEDTEAFF. In DNA, the CDR3 is TGTGCCAGCAGCCAAGGAGGGTACGAGGACACTGAAGCTTTCTTT.

This chain uses TRBV11-3 with TRBJ2-3; D is perhaps TRBD1 (5 bases). V was trimmed by 5 bases and J by 4 bases, leaving 22 bases between them. This CDR3 has 17 residues. Germline CDR1 reads SGHNT; CDR2 reads YENEEA. CDR3 in amino acids: CASSPLPPGMSADTQYF. CDR3 nucleotides: TGTGCCAGCAGCCCGCTCCCCCCAGGGATGAGTGCAGATACGCAGTATTTT.

The chain combines TRBV10-2 with TRBJ1-2, with a weak D call TRBD1 (5 bases). Trimming pared 7 bases from V and 2 bases from J, leaving 17 bases between. Germline CDR1 is WSHSY and CDR2 is SAAADI. The CDR3 loop spans 15 amino acids. CDR3 loop: CASKEGLASNYGYTF. CDR3 DNA: TGCGCCAGCAAGGAGGGGTTGGCCTCCAACTATGGCTACACCTTC.

The chain has TRBV30 and TRBJ1-1, with a weak D call TRBD1 (6 bases). The V end lost 1 base, the J end lost 5 bases, and 17 bases lay between the germline ends. Germline lookup yields CDR1 GTSNPN and CDR2 SVGIG (reference sequence). This CDR3 has 15 residues. CDR3 in amino acids: CAWSGPGLGGTEAFF. CDR3 nucleotides: TGTGCCTGGAGTGGTCCCGGCCTAGGGGGGACTGAAGCTTTCTTT. Full variable domain (missing parts from reference TRBV30 and TRBJ1-1): SQTIHQWPATLVQPVGSPLSLECTVEGTSNPNLYWYRQAAGRGLQLLFYSVGIGQISSEVPQNLSASRPQDRQFILSSKKLLLSDSGFYLCAWSGPGLGGTEAFFGQGTRLTVV.

This chain connects TRBV19 to TRBJ1-4; 9 bases agree with TRBD1. The CDR3 is made up of 16 amino acids. Losses at the gene ends were 4 bases for V and 4 bases for J; bases not matched to a gene: 7. Germline assignment: CDR1 LNHDA and CDR2 SQIVND (reference sequence). The CDR3 DNA is TGTGCCAGTAGTACCCGACAGGGGGGGATTAATGAAAAACTGTTTTTT. This translates into CASSTRQGGINEKLFF.

V and J are TRBV12-2 and TRBJ1-4; the table's D call of TRBD1 was not tested on the DNA. TRBV12-2 has pseudogene status. This CDR3 has 17 residues. DNA of the CDR3: TGTGCAAGTCGCTTAGCGGGCGACAGCAGAGATAATGAAAAACTGTTTTTT. As protein: CASRLAGDSRDNEKLFF.

In DNA form, the CDR3 reads TGTGCCAGCTCACCACAGACTGGGAACACCGGGGAGCTGTTTTTT. Residues: CASSPQTGNTGELFF. The rearrangement joins TRBV18 to TRBJ2-2; D gene unclear. The CDR3 spans 15 residues. V was clipped by 1 base and J by 1 base, with 7 bases between them. Germline values: CDR1 KGHSH, CDR2 LQKENI.

This chain links TRBV11-2 with TRBJ2-3, with 7 nucleotides matching TRBD2. This CDR3 comprises 14 residues. Germline CDR1 is SGHAT and CDR2 is FQNNGV. V lost 2 bases, J lost 5 bases, and 4 bases stayed unmatched. CDR3 sequence reads: CASSLLAGRDTQYF. For the CDR3, the DNA is TGTGCCAGCAGCTTATTAGCGGGCCGAGATACGCAGTATTTT.

V is TRBV9 and J is TRBJ1-2; possible D gene TRBD1, 6 bases. V was pared by 0 bases and J by 3 bases, with 12 bases between. The CDR3 is 15 residues long. CDR1 and CDR2 (germline): SGDLS, YYNGEE. The CDR3 region has the DNA TGTGCCAGCAGCGTAGATTCAGGGGTCTACTATGGCTACACCTTC. It translates to CASSVDSGVYYGYTF.